One and the same sample provided the 22 T cell receptor beta chains below, sequenced in a study of cytomegalovirus exposure and HLA in healthy donors. Libraries were prepared by immunoSEQ multiplex PCR; TCRdb keeps only in-frame clonotypes and omits some of them. The sample records roughly 260,000 clones, approximately 87% being singletons. The specimen sequenced was PBMCs. These TCRs come from a man between 18 and 35 years old in good health and CMV-seronegative.

The chain carries TRBV21-1 and TRBJ2-7; the DNA was not compared with TRBD1, the D call given in the table. TRBV21-1 is reported as a pseudogene. The length of the CDR3 is 13 residues. Written as DNA, the CDR3 is TGTGCCAGCAGCAAATACCTCCCAGACGAGCAGTACTTC. Encoded protein: CASSKYLPDEQYF.

The chain links TRBV7-9 to TRBJ2-7; 8 nucleotides match TRBD2. Germline V gene data show CDR1 as SEHNR and CDR2 as FQNEAQ (reference sequence). Germline trimming cut 6 bases from V and 2 bases from J; bases unmatched to any gene: 3. This CDR3 is built from 13 residues. The chain's CDR3 is CASRSGGAYEQYF. CDR3 in DNA: TGTGCCAGCAGATCGGGGGGGGCCTACGAGCAGTACTTC.

The V and J genes are TRBV4-1 and TRBJ2-2; perhaps TRBD2 as D (6 bases). Germline values: CDR1 MGHRA, CDR2 YSYEKL. This CDR3 region has 17 residues. V was cut by 0 bases and J by 1 base, with 12 bases left in between. CDR3 nucleotides: TGCGCCAGCAGCCAAGACTCTTGGGGGGTGAACACCGGGGAGCTGTTTTTT. Translated, it gives CASSQDSWGVNTGELFF.

The sample holds a few counts of this clone. The chain is built from TRBV10-1 and TRBJ2-7; no firm D call. V was shortened by 3 bases and J by 7 bases, with 13 bases between the two germline ends. The CDR3 consists of 13 residues. Germline assignment: CDR1 WNHNN and CDR2 SYGVQD (reference sequence). CDR3 amino acids: CASSEPNTGEQYF. The CDR3 DNA follows: TGCGCCAGCAGTGAACCCAACACGGGTGAGCAGTACTTC.

The gene calls are TRBV11-2 and TRBJ2-1; tentative D call: TRBD2 (5 bases). The V gene lost 0 bases and the J gene lost 7 bases, with 16 bases spanning the gap. The CDR3 totals 16 residues. The germline gives CDR1 SGHAT, CDR2 FQNNGV. CDR3 region: CASSLDRAGLSNEQFF. In DNA, the CDR3 is TGTGCCAGCAGCTTAGATCGGGCGGGCCTCTCTAATGAGCAGTTCTTC.

This chain uses TRBV4-3 with TRBJ1-2; D is uncertain. The CDR3 sequence is 12 residues long. Trimming took 1 base from V and 6 from J, leaving 6 bases between them. CDR1 and CDR2 from the germline V gene are LGHNA and YSLEER. The CDR3, as DNA: TGCGCCAGCAGCCAAGGGAGGCATGGCTACACCTTC. This gives the protein CASSQGRHGYTF.

The chain couples TRBV4-1 to TRBJ2-7; D gene unclear. V was cut by 1 base and J by 6 bases, with 4 bases left in between. Germline V gene sequence: CDR1 MGHRA, CDR2 YSYEKL. The CDR3 is made up of 11 amino acids. CDR3 region: CASSQGPEQYF. CDR3 DNA: TGCGCCAGCAGCCAAGGGCCCGAGCAGTACTTC.

This clone has a handful of counts. The chain employs TRBV4-3 and TRBJ2-2, with 13 positions matching TRBD2. Germline V gene lookup returns CDR1 LGHNA and CDR2 YSLEER. CDR3 length: 17 residues. V trimming: 2 bases; J trimming: 6 bases; junction bases outside the gene matches: 6. DNA of the CDR3: TGCGCCAGCAGCCAAAGTGGACTAGCGGGAGAACCCGGGGAGCTGTTTTTT. Encoded protein: CASSQSGLAGEPGELFF.

J is TRBJ2-1 and V is TRBV10-1, with D possibly being TRBD1 (6 bases). The CDR3 length is 13 residues. In germline, CDR1 is WNHNN, CDR2 SYGVQD (reference sequence). V shed 7 bases and J shed 9 bases, with 16 bases lying between them. The CDR3 is CASTEGGYSEQFF. The CDR3 DNA follows: TGCGCCAGCACCGAAGGGGGTTATAGTGAGCAGTTCTTC.

This clone was seen a single time. V is TRBV7-2 and J is TRBJ2-5; TRBD2 matches at 9 bases. Losses at the gene ends were 4 bases for V and 4 bases for J; bases not matched to a gene: 1. The germline V gene has CDR1 SGHTA and CDR2 FQGNSA. This CDR3 comprises 13 residues. CDR3 DNA: TGTGCCAGCAGCTCGGGACTAGCAGAGACCCAGTACTTC. The encoded protein is CASSSGLAETQYF.

V usage is TRBV6-1 and J usage is TRBJ1-5; no definite D call. The germline CDR1 and CDR2 sequences are MNHNS and SASEGT. V was shortened by 8 bases and J by 0 bases, with 11 bases between the two germline ends. The CDR3 loop spans 14 amino acids. CDR3: CASGQDYSNQPQHF. Written as DNA, the CDR3 is TGTGCCAGCGGGCAAGACTATAGCAATCAGCCCCAGCATTTT.

The chain combines TRBV10-3 with TRBJ2-7; D possibly corresponds to TRBD1 (7 bases). Germline loops: CDR1 ENHRY, CDR2 SYGVKD. The CDR3 spans 14 residues. Trimming took off 4 bases at V and 4 bases at J, with 14 bases between the two ends. The CDR3 DNA reads as TGTGCCATCAGTGGAGTCAGGGGGAGGTACGAGCAGTACTTC. The encoded protein is CAISGVRGRYEQYF.

The chain joins TRBV11-2 to TRBJ1-6; 8 bases fit TRBD1. Germline CDR1 reads SGHAT; CDR2 reads FQNNGV. V lost 5 bases to trimming and J lost 14 bases; unmatched junction nucleotides: 23. The CDR3 has 18 amino acids. In nucleotides, the CDR3 is TGTGCCAGCAGCCCAGGCGGGACAGGTCTGAGTGGCAGGGGATCCCTCCACTTT. Translation: CASSPGGTGLSGRGSLHF.

This chain joins TRBV9 and TRBJ2-5; D gene ambiguous. Deletions cut 0 bases from V and 1 base from J, with 13 bases between. This CDR3 region has 16 residues. Germline assignment: CDR1 SGDLS and CDR2 YYNGEE. CDR3 region: CASSVATSKSQETQYF. CDR3 nucleotides: TGTGCCAGCAGCGTAGCTACGTCCAAATCCCAAGAGACCCAGTACTTC. The full variable domain, completed using reference TRBV9 and TRBJ2-5, is DSGVTQTPKHLITATGQRVTLRCSPRSGDLSVYWYQQSLDQGLQFLIQYYNGEERAKGNILERFSAQQFPDLHSELNLSSLELGDSALYFCASSVATSKSQETQYFGPGTRLLVL.

This chain connects TRBV15 to TRBJ2-5; 7 nucleotides align to TRBD2. V lost 0 bases, J lost 8 bases, and 9 bases stayed unmatched. From germline, CDR1 is LNHNV and CDR2 YYDKDF (reference sequence). There are 15 residues in the CDR3. CDR3 sequence reads: CATSRDSASGLTQYF. CDR3 nucleotide sequence: TGTGCCACCAGCAGAGATTCGGCTAGCGGCCTTACCCAGTACTTC. The whole variable domain, remainder taken from reference TRBV15 and TRBJ2-5, is DAMVIQNPRYQVTQFGKPVTLSCSQTLNHNVMYWYQQKSSQAPKLLFHYYDKDFNNEADTPDNFQSRRPNTSFCFLDIRSPGLGDTAMYLCATSRDSASGLTQYFGPGTRLLVL.

This chain uses TRBV7-2 with TRBJ1-5, with D maybe TRBD1 (5 bases). The V gene lost 2 bases and the J gene lost 6 bases, with 14 bases spanning the gap. The germline V gene has CDR1 SGHTA and CDR2 FQGNSA. The CDR3 contains 15 residues. The CDR3 coding sequence is TGTGCCAGCAGCTTAATAAGCGGGGGGAGTCAGCCCCAGCATTTT. The encoded protein is CASSLISGGSQPQHF.

The rearrangement links TRBV28 to TRBJ1-2, with a tentative D call TRBD1 (5 bases). Trimming removed 3 bases at V and 2 bases at J, with 16 bases between. Germline CDR1 MDHEN, CDR2 SYDVKM. The CDR3 has 16 residues. The CDR3: CASSFGGEALNYGYTF. Written as DNA, the CDR3 is TGTGCCAGCAGTTTCGGGGGGGAGGCCCTCAACTATGGCTACACCTTC.

This sequence joins TRBV7-9 and TRBJ2-7; D gene ambiguous. Deletions cut 1 base from V and 0 bases from J, with 7 bases between. Germline-derived CDR1 and CDR2 are SEHNR and FQNEAQ (reference sequence). This CDR3 is 14 amino acids long. CDR3 loop: CASSLGALSYEQYF. CDR3 DNA: TGTGCCAGCAGCTTAGGGGCCCTCTCCTACGAGCAGTACTTC.

The rearrangement joins TRBV28 to TRBJ1-5; weak D call: TRBD1 (5 bases). CDR1 and CDR2 from the germline V gene are MDHEN and SYDVKM. The CDR3 runs to 16 residues. V lost 5 bases and J 0 bases, leaving 14 bases between the germline ends. The CDR3 spells CASSLRGTYSNQPQHF. The CDR3 DNA sequence: TGTGCCAGCAGTCTCCGGGGGACCTATAGCAATCAGCCCCAGCATTTT.

V is TRBV5-1 and J is TRBJ2-1, with D hard to call. V was pared by 2 bases and J by 9 bases, with 12 bases between. Germline CDR1 and CDR2: SGHRS and YFSETQ. The CDR3 is made up of 13 amino acids. CDR3 in amino acids: CASSFLRHCEQFF. CDR3 DNA: TGCGCCAGCAGCTTTCTGCGTCATTGTGAGCAGTTCTTC.

In its sample, this clone was seen once. The genes are TRBV29-1 and TRBJ1-1; no clear D. The V end was cut by 6 bases, the J end by 5 bases, with 13 bases between. Looked up from germline, CDR1 is SQVTM and CDR2 is ANQGSEA. The CDR3 has 12 residues. The CDR3 DNA reads TGCAGCGTACTGCAAAAAGTAACTGAAGCTTTCTTT. Protein sequence: CSVLQKVTEAFF.

V usage is TRBV5-1 and J usage is TRBJ2-7; 9 bases align to TRBD2. Germline V gives CDR1 SGHRS, CDR2 YFSETQ. This CDR3 has 15 residues. Trimming at V came to 3 bases and at J to 3 bases, leaving 7 bases not matched to a gene. In nucleotides, the CDR3 is TGCGCCAGCAGCTCGGGACTAGCAGTGGACTACGAGCAGTACTTC. Translated, it gives CASSSGLAVDYEQYF. The complete variable domain, with remaining parts taken from reference TRBV5-1 and TRBJ2-7, reads KAGVTQTPRYLIKTRGQQVTLSCSPISGHRSVSWYQQTPGQGLQFLFEYFSETQRNKGNFPGRFSGRQFSNSRSEMNVSTLELGDSALYLCASSSGLAVDYEQYFGPGTRLTVT.